The next 20 T cell receptor beta chains were all read from a single sample in a study of OX40 agonist ivuxolimab in advanced cancers. Here immunoSEQ multiplex PCR was the method, and the copy in TCRdb shows in-frame clones only, minus some. The data show around 100,000 clones, 85% to 95% seen once. This specimen consisted of CD4+ or CD8+ T cells sorted from blood, obtained in a trial of the OX40 agonist ivuxolimab. The receptors derive from an adult with an advanced solid tumor such as melanoma, head and neck, liver or kidney cancer.

The CDR3 reads CASSHRARELHEQYF. The CDR3 DNA follows: TGCGCCAGCAGCCACAGGGCGCGAGAGCTACACGAGCAGTACTTC. The V and J genes are TRBV4-1 and TRBJ2-7; perhaps TRBD1 as D (5 bases). The CDR3 spans 15 residues. V dropped 3 bases and J dropped 5 bases, with 17 bases sitting between them. The germline V gene encodes CDR1 MGHRA and CDR2 YSYEKL.

This chain uses TRBV6-5 with TRBJ2-1; D ambiguous. Germline loops: CDR1 MNHEY, CDR2 SVGAGI. V shed 4 bases and J shed 0 bases, with 13 bases lying between them. This CDR3 comprises 16 residues. The CDR3 protein is CASSSSWGRSYNEQFF. In DNA, the CDR3 is TGTGCCAGCAGTTCCTCATGGGGTCGCTCCTACAATGAGCAGTTCTTC.

The V gene is TRBV6-1, the J gene TRBJ1-5; maybe TRBD1 (5 bases). With 0 bases removed from V and 1 base from J, the gap between germline ends came to 10 bases. CDR1 is MNHNS and CDR2 is SASEGT in the germline V gene. CDR3 size: 16 residues. CDR3 DNA sequence: TGTGCCAGCAGTGAAGCTGTGCGGGACAGCAATCAGCCCCAGCATTTT. Amino acids: CASSEAVRDSNQPQHF.

V is TRBV7-3 and J is TRBJ2-3, with 10 bases identical to TRBD2. With V trimmed by 0 bases and J by 0 bases, 0 bases remained unmatched. Germline values: CDR1 SGHTA, CDR2 FQGTGA. The CDR3 spans 16 residues. CDR3 sequence reads: CASSLTLAGSTDTQYF. The CDR3, as DNA: TGTGCCAGCAGCTTAACACTAGCGGGGAGCACAGATACGCAGTATTTT. The full variable domain, with the rest looked up from reference TRBV7-3 and TRBJ2-3, is GAGVSQTPSNKVTEKGKYVELRCDPISGHTALYWYRQSLGQGPEFLIYFQGTGAADDSGLPNDRFFAVRPEGSVSTLKIQRTERGDSAVYLCASSLTLAGSTDTQYFGPGTRLTVL.

This chain connects TRBV7-3 to TRBJ2-3, with D hard to call. This CDR3 contains 13 residues. The V end lost 2 bases, the J end lost 7 bases, and 10 bases lay between the germline ends. Looked up from germline, CDR1 is SGHTA and CDR2 is FQGTGA. In DNA, the CDR3 is TGTGCCAGCAGCTTAGCATTCCCAAATACGCAGTATTTT. It translates to CASSLAFPNTQYF.

CDR3 nucleotides: TGTGCCAGCAGCTTGCAAAGCTCCTACAATGAGCAGTTCTTC. This codes for CASSLQSSYNEQFF. V is TRBV5-4 and J is TRBJ2-1; D unresolved. Germline V gene data show CDR1 as SGHNT and CDR2 as YYREEE (reference sequence). The V end lost 1 base, the J end lost 0 bases, and 5 bases lay between the germline ends. This CDR3 has 14 amino acids.

This clone came up once. The chain has TRBV28 and TRBJ1-1; D remains ambiguous. CDR1 is MDHEN and CDR2 is SYDVKM in the germline V gene. Trimming took 2 bases from V and 1 from J, leaving 8 bases between them. The CDR3 is made up of 14 amino acids. CDR3 protein: CASSLGYWNTEAFF. The CDR3 region has the DNA TGTGCCAGCAGTTTAGGATACTGGAACACTGAAGCTTTCTTT.

The chain employs TRBV23-1 and TRBJ2-1, with 7 bases identical to TRBD1. TRBV23-1 is identified as an open reading frame with a role that is uncertain. This CDR3 is 14 amino acids long. J gave up 10 bases and V 0 bases, and 6 bases lay outside the gene matches. CDR3 DNA sequence: TGCGCCAGCAGTCAATCCAGACAGGGTTACGAGCAGTTCTTC. Translating it yields CASSQSRQGYEQFF.

This sequence joins TRBV2 and TRBJ1-6; D not certain. Per germline, CDR1 SNHLY and CDR2 FYNNEI. V lost 3 bases and J lost 7, with 4 bases in between. CDR3 length: 12 amino acids. The CDR3 spells CASSDPNSPLHF. CDR3 nucleotide sequence: TGTGCCAGCAGTGATCCCAATTCACCCCTCCACTTT.

This clone was counted a single time. The chain combines TRBV5-4 with TRBJ2-7, with 8 bases aligning to TRBD1. The CDR3 has 15 residues. Germline CDR1 and CDR2: SGHNT and YYREEE (reference sequence). J was trimmed by 0 bases and V by 4 bases; bases with no gene match: 6. The CDR3: CASSLGQGSSYEQYF. In DNA form, the CDR3 reads TGTGCCAGCAGCCTAGGACAGGGCAGCTCCTACGAGCAGTACTTC.

V gene TRBV27 combines with J gene TRBJ2-2; D not certain. Between the trimmed V and J ends, which lost 8 bases and 1 base, there was a span of 11 bases. Germline values: CDR1 MNHEY, CDR2 SMNVEV (reference sequence). This CDR3 is built from 14 residues. CDR3 sequence: CASPQAGNTGELFF. The CDR3 DNA is TGTGCCAGCCCCCAGGCAGGGAACACCGGGGAGCTGTTTTTT.

In this sample, this clone turned up once. V is TRBV10-3 and J is TRBJ2-6, with unresolved D. In germline, CDR1 is ENHRY, CDR2 SYGVKD. The CDR3 loop spans 16 amino acids. Trimming left V 2 bases short and J 3 bases short, with 11 bases between. The CDR3 protein is CAISEDQGFGANVLTF. DNA for the CDR3: TGTGCCATCAGTGAGGACCAAGGGTTTGGGGCCAACGTCCTGACTTTC.

The chain links TRBV7-9 to TRBJ1-5; D is possibly TRBD1 (6 bases). The germline V gene has CDR1 SEHNR and CDR2 FQNEAQ (reference sequence). The CDR3 spans 13 residues. Between the trimmed V and J ends, which lost 5 bases and 4 bases, there was a span of 9 bases. The CDR3 bases are TGTGCCAGCAGCCTACAGGGAAATCAGCCCCAGCATTTT. Translation: CASSLQGNQPQHF.

The chain has TRBV4-2 and TRBJ2-3; no definite D call. The CDR3 sequence is 15 residues long. Trimming cost V 0 bases and J 0 bases, with 7 bases left between them. Germline values: CDR1 LGHNA, CDR2 YNFKEQ. CDR3 bases: TGTGCCAGCAGCCAAGATGGCGGTAGCACAGATACGCAGTATTTT. This gives the protein CASSQDGGSTDTQYF.

This clone was found once. This chain joins TRBV7-9 and TRBJ2-1, with 11 bases fitting TRBD2. CDR3 length: 15 residues. Germline CDR1 reads SEHNR; CDR2 reads FQNEAQ (reference sequence). Unmatched junction bases numbered 6, after V lost 5 bases and J lost 6 bases. CDR3 residues: CASSTRTSGLNEQFF. DNA for the CDR3: TGTGCCAGCAGCACCCGGACTAGCGGGCTCAATGAGCAGTTCTTC.

The chain carries TRBV2 and TRBJ2-5, with TRBD1 as a possible D gene (6 bases). Germline lookup yields CDR1 SNHLY and CDR2 FYNNEI. The CDR3 consists of 14 residues. Trimming took off 4 bases at V and 5 bases at J, with 14 bases between the two ends. CDR3 sequence reads: CASSARDIRETQYF. CDR3 nucleotide sequence: TGTGCCAGCAGTGCCCGGGACATTAGGGAGACCCAGTACTTC.

The chain is built from TRBV9 and TRBJ2-1, with D tentatively TRBD2 (5 bases). Per the germline V gene, CDR1 is SGDLS and CDR2 is YYNGEE. The CDR3 totals 18 residues. Deletions cut 3 bases from V and 0 bases from J, with 19 bases between. CDR3 in amino acids: CASSDGPTTTSSYNEQFF. The DNA of the CDR3 is TGTGCCAGCAGCGACGGCCCCACTACCACTAGCTCCTACAATGAGCAGTTCTTC.

The chain joins TRBV7-2 to TRBJ2-1; D ambiguous. CDR3 length: 13 residues. The germline V and J ends were trimmed by 2 bases and 3 bases, with 5 bases remaining between them. Germline CDR1 reads SGHTA; CDR2 reads FQGNSA. CDR3 coding DNA: TGTGCCAGCAGCTTATCCTACTACAATGAGCAGTTCTTC. Its protein is CASSLSYYNEQFF.

This chain uses TRBV10-3 with TRBJ2-3; no clear D gene. CDR1 is ENHRY and CDR2 is SYGVKD in the germline V gene. V dropped 10 bases and J dropped 2 bases, with 7 bases sitting between them. The CDR3 has 11 residues. For the CDR3, the DNA is TGTGCCAGCCGGCTCACAGATACGCAGTATTTT. Translating it yields CASRLTDTQYF.

This sequence joins TRBV10-2 and TRBJ1-2; 8 nucleotides match TRBD1. Germline assignment: CDR1 WSHSY and CDR2 SAAADI. The trim removed 6 bases at V and 5 bases at J, leaving 8 bases unmatched. The CDR3 has 14 residues. The CDR3 bases are TGCGCCAGCAGGACCGGACAGGGAGTTTATGGCTACACCTTC. Residues: CASRTGQGVYGYTF.